A single sample is the source of the 19 T cell receptor beta chains below, sequenced in a study of cytomegalovirus exposure and HLA in healthy donors. The PCR was carried out with 60 Vbeta primers and 13 Jbeta primers. Produced via immunoSEQ multiplex PCR; TCRdb's table is partial and in-frame only. The sample includes 100,000 to 150,000 clones, about 82% of them seen just once. The sample comprised PBMCs. The receptors were gathered from a boy younger than 18 in good health and CMV-seronegative.

A single count supports this clone. The chain links TRBV7-6 to TRBJ2-3; 9 nucleotides match TRBD2. V trimming: 7 bases; J trimming: 4 bases; junction bases outside the gene matches: 12. The CDR3 contains 16 residues. Germline lookup yields CDR1 SGHVS and CDR2 FNYEAQ. CDR3: CASKNAGGPGADTQYF. The CDR3 bases are TGTGCCAGCAAGAACGCGGGAGGGCCCGGGGCAGATACGCAGTATTTT.

This rearrangement joins TRBV6-5 to TRBJ2-3; TRBD2 might be the D (5 bases). Trimming took off 0 bases at V and 3 bases at J, with 7 bases between the two ends. Germline V lookup: CDR1 MNHEY, CDR2 SVGAGI. CDR3 size: 14 residues. The CDR3 DNA reads TGTGCCAGCAGTTACTCTCTAGCAACAGATACGCAGTATTTT. It codes for CASSYSLATDTQYF.

The V gene is TRBV6-1, the J gene TRBJ1-3; D perhaps matches TRBD1 (5 bases). The V and J ends lost 5 bases and 0 bases respectively, with 8 bases between them. The CDR3 is 14 residues long. Germline CDR1 reads MNHNS; CDR2 reads SASEGT. The CDR3 nucleotides read TGTGCCAGCAGTACAACAGGCTCTGGAAACACCATATATTTT. Translated, it gives CASSTTGSGNTIYF.

The chain links TRBV19 to TRBJ1-5, with 9 bases fitting TRBD1. Germline-derived CDR1 and CDR2 are LNHDA and SQIVND (reference sequence). The CDR3 is 16 amino acids. V lost 5 bases to trimming and J lost 2 bases; unmatched junction nucleotides: 7. The CDR3 nucleotides are TGTGCCAGTAGTCCGACAGGGGGTGAGCGCAATCAGCCCCAGCATTTT. As protein: CASSPTGGERNQPQHF.

This clone was seen a single time. The rearrangement joins TRBV19 to TRBJ1-1, with 9 nucleotides matching TRBD1. V was clipped by 2 bases and J by 1 base; unmatched bases: 5. CDR1 is LNHDA, CDR2 SQIVND, per germline (reference sequence). CDR3 length: 16 amino acids. As DNA, the CDR3 is TGTGCCAGTAGTATACTGTCGGGACAGGGGAACACTGAAGCTTTCTTT. It yields the protein CASSILSGQGNTEAFF.

The chain employs TRBV6-9 and TRBJ2-7, with TRBD1 matching 9 bases. CDR1 and CDR2 (germline): MNHGY, SVAAGI. Germline trimming cut 2 bases from V and 4 bases from J; bases unmatched to any gene: 9. The CDR3 is 16 residues long. The CDR3: CASSYPRYGQGYEQYF. Written as DNA, the CDR3 is TGTGCCAGCAGTTATCCGAGATACGGACAGGGGTACGAGCAGTACTTC.

The J gene is TRBJ2-3, the V gene TRBV7-2, with 11 bases identical to TRBD2. After removal of 0 bases from V and 2 bases from J, the junction contained 4 bases not matched to a gene. The CDR3 extends over 17 amino acids. CDR1 and CDR2 from the germline V gene are SGHTA and FQGNSA. Here the CDR3 reads CASSLAQLAGATDTQYF. The CDR3 DNA follows: TGTGCCAGCAGCTTAGCCCAACTAGCGGGAGCCACAGATACGCAGTATTTT.

V is TRBV7-2 and J is TRBJ2-5; 9 positions match TRBD2. Trimming cost V 4 bases and J 7 bases; bases outside gene matches: 7. Germline values: CDR1 SGHTA, CDR2 FQGNSA. This CDR3 is 14 amino acids long. CDR3 coding DNA: TGTGCCAGCAGCTCTAGCGGGGCCCTCGGGACCCAGTACTTC. It encodes CASSSSGALGTQYF.

This clone came up a few times. The chain joins TRBV5-1 to TRBJ2-3; D gene ambiguous. Looked up from germline, CDR1 is SGHRS and CDR2 is YFSETQ. The V end lost 2 bases, the J end lost 1 base, and 8 bases lay between the germline ends. The CDR3 has 14 amino acids. The CDR3, as DNA: TGCGCCAGCAGCTTTAGTCAGGGCACAGATACGCAGTATTTT. Protein sequence: CASSFSQGTDTQYF.

The genes are TRBV7-8 and TRBJ2-1; 7 nucleotides agree with TRBD1. Germline values: CDR1 SGHVS, CDR2 FQNEAQ. Losses at the gene ends were 3 bases for V and 9 bases for J; bases not matched to a gene: 8. The CDR3 totals 14 residues. CDR3 amino acids: CASSFKGGDSEQFF. Written as DNA, the CDR3 is TGTGCCAGCAGCTTCAAGGGTGGGGACAGTGAGCAGTTCTTC. The full variable domain, rest sourced from reference TRBV7-8 and TRBJ2-1, is GAGVSQSPRYKVAKRGQDVALRCDPISGHVSLFWYQQALGQGPEFLTYFQNEAQLDKSGLPSDRFFAERPEGSVSTLKIQRTQQEDSAVYLCASSFKGGDSEQFFGPGTRLTVL.

This chain links TRBV6-4 with TRBJ2-1, with 10 bases that match TRBD1. Unmatched junction bases numbered 7, after V lost 4 bases and J lost 7 bases. Germline CDR1 and CDR2: MRHNA and SNTAGT. The CDR3 length is 15 residues. The CDR3 spells CASSVTGGAWNEQFF. CDR3 coding DNA: TGTGCCAGCAGTGTGACAGGGGGCGCGTGGAATGAGCAGTTCTTC.

This chain joins TRBV7-2 and TRBJ2-1; 7 bases align to TRBD2. Germline values: CDR1 SGHTA, CDR2 FQGNSA. The CDR3 covers 15 residues. V dropped 4 bases and J dropped 5; count of bases not matched to a gene: 8. In nucleotides, the CDR3 is TGTGCCAGCAGCTGGGCCAGCGGGAATAACAATGAGCAGTTCTTC. It translates to CASSWASGNNNEQFF.

This chain links TRBV9 with TRBJ2-2; a weak D match, TRBD1 (6 bases). Trimming removed 0 bases from V and 3 bases from J, with 12 bases in between. The germline gives CDR1 SGDLS, CDR2 YYNGEE. This CDR3 has 16 amino acids. CDR3 protein: CASSVADRTYTGELFF. CDR3 coding DNA: TGTGCCAGCAGCGTAGCTGACAGGACCTACACCGGGGAGCTGTTTTTT.

The chain employs TRBV5-4 and TRBJ2-1, with TRBD1 as a possible D gene (5 bases). The V end lost 3 bases, the J end lost 5 bases, and 12 bases lay between the germline ends. Germline V gives CDR1 SGHNT, CDR2 YYREEE (reference sequence). The CDR3 runs 14 residues. DNA for the CDR3: TGTGCCAGCAGCTCGCTGACAGCCGACAATGAGCAGTTCTTC. Its protein is CASSSLTADNEQFF.

V is TRBV27 and J is TRBJ1-4, with TRBD1 as a possible D gene (5 bases). Germline values: CDR1 MNHEY, CDR2 SMNVEV (reference sequence). V was pared by 3 bases and J by 0 bases, with 5 bases between. This CDR3 is built from 14 residues. The CDR3 sequence is CASSLTATNEKLFF. The CDR3 bases are TGTGCCAGCAGTTTGACAGCAACTAATGAAAAACTGTTTTTT.

The chain employs TRBV4-3 and TRBJ2-1; 10 bases map to TRBD2. Germline V CDR1 and CDR2: LGHNA, YSLEER. The CDR3 contains 19 residues. Trimming removed 1 base from V and 1 base from J; junction bases left unmatched: 10. The CDR3 spells CASSQAWLAGVMSYNEQFF. The CDR3 DNA reads as TGCGCCAGCAGCCAAGCTTGGCTAGCGGGAGTTATGTCCTACAATGAGCAGTTCTTC.

The rearrangement links TRBV4-2 to TRBJ1-2; 7 positions agree with TRBD1. From germline, CDR1 is LGHNA and CDR2 YNFKEQ. The CDR3 runs to 15 residues. V lost 0 bases, J lost 6 bases, and 7 bases stayed unmatched. DNA for the CDR3: TGTGCCAGCAGCCAAGATCTAGGCAGGGGGAATGGCTACACCTTC. This sequence encodes CASSQDLGRGNGYTF.

About this clone: One junction end does not reproduce the germline sequence, and a read error may be involved. V usage is TRBV28 and J usage is TRBJ2-5; TRBD1 might be the D (6 bases). There are 13 residues in the CDR3. Per the germline V gene, CDR1 is MDHEN and CDR2 is SYDVKM. DNA for the CDR3: TGTGCCAGCAGTTTAACCAGGACAGAGACTTGTGACTTC. Encoded protein: CASSLTRTETCDF.

This clone was recorded only once. The rearrangement links TRBV9 to TRBJ2-5, with 8 bases aligning to TRBD2. Germline loops: CDR1 SGDLS, CDR2 YYNGEE. The junction had 13 bases not matched to a gene; V was cut back by 4 bases and J by 5 bases. The CDR3 contains 16 residues. This CDR3 is CASSFGGANPPETQYF. CDR3 bases: TGTGCCAGCAGCTTCGGGGGGGCCAATCCACCGGAGACCCAGTACTTC. Full variable domain (missing parts from reference TRBV9 and TRBJ2-5): DSGVTQTPKHLITATGQRVTLRCSPRSGDLSVYWYQQSLDQGLQFLIQYYNGEERAKGNILERFSAQQFPDLHSELNLSSLELGDSALYFCASSFGGANPPETQYFGPGTRLLVL.